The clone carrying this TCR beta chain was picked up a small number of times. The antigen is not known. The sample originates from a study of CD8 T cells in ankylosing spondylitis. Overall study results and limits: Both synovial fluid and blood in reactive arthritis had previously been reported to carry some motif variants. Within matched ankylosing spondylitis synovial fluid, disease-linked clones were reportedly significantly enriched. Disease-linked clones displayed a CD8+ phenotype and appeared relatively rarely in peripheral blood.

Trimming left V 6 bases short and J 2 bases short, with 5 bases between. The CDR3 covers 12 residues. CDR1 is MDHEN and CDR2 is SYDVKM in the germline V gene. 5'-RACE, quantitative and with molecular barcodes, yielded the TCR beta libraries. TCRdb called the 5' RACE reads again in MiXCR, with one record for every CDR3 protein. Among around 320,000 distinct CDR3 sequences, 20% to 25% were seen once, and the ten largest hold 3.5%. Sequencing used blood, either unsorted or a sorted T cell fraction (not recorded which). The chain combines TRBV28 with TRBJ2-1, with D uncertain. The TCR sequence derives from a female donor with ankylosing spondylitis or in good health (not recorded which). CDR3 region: CASRAPYNEQFF. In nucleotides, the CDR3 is TGTGCCAGCAGGGCTCCCTACAATGAGCAGTTCTTC. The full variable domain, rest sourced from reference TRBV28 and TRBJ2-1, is DVKVTQSSRYLVKRTGEKVFLECVQDMDHENMFWYRQDPGLGLRLIYFSYDVKMKEKGDIPEGYSVSREKKERFSLILESASTNQTSMYLCASRAPYNEQFFGPGTRLTVL.